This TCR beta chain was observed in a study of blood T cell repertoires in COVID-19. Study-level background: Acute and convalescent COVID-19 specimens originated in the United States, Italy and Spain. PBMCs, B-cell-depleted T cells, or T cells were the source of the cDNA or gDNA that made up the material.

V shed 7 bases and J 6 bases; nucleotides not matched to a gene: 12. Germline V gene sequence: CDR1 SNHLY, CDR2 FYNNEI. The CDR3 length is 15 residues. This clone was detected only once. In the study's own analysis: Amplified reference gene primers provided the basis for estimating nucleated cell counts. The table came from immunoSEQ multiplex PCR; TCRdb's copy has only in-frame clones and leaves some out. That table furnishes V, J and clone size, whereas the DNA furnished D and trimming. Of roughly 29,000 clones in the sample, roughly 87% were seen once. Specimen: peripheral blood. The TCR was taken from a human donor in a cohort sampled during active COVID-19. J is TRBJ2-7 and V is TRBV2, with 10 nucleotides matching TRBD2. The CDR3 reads CASTRGSGRAVEQYF. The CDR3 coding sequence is TGTGCCAGCACCAGGGGAAGCGGGAGGGCCGTCGAGCAGTACTTC.